This T cell receptor beta chain appears in the sequencing data of a study of cytomegalovirus exposure and HLA in healthy donors. CDR3 length equals 14 residues. The V gene end was trimmed by 4 bases and the J gene end by 7 bases; junction bases not matched to a gene: 8. Germline-derived CDR1 and CDR2 are SGHTA and FQGNSA. To note about this clone: Its antigen is unknown.

General study results and limits: A missense DCLRE1C variant was associated with V- and J-gene trimming of TCR beta chains in a later analysis, and an independent cohort replicated the association. Being productive about 87% or about 30% of the time was typical of most TCR beta V segments in an earlier analysis.

Primers included in the PCR were 60 Vbeta and 13 Jbeta primers. Clones were read by immunoSEQ multiplex PCR, and TCRdb kept only the in-frame ones, dropping some. The sample shows roughly 190,000 clones, about 87% of them seen only once. This chain links TRBV7-2 with TRBJ2-7; 9 bases are shared with TRBD1. This TCR was sampled from a woman between 18 and 30 years old in good health and CMV-seronegative. Sequencing was carried out using PBMCs. CDR3 residues: CASSSGQGGWEQYF. In nucleotides, the CDR3 is TGTGCCAGCAGCTCGGGACAGGGCGGCTGGGAGCAGTACTTC.